This TCR beta chain was observed in a study of human T cells and chemical hapten exposure. This clonotype appeared many times. Trimming cost V 6 bases and J 5 bases, with 13 bases left between them. Germline V lookup: CDR1 SQVTM, CDR2 ANQGSEA. This CDR3 has 12 amino acids. Noted time point: patch test 1, 2 weeks after DPC sensitization. Documented treatment: therapeutic diphenylcyclopropenone sensitization with weekly scalp DPC. MiXCR, run by TCRdb on the RACE reads, gives a single entry per CDR3 protein. The repertoire holds approximately 400,000 distinct CDR3 sequences, with roughly 4.8% as singletons.

This sample comprised whole blood, obtained in connection with sensitization to the hapten diphenylcyclopropenone (DPC). The V gene is TRBV29-1, the J gene TRBJ1-1, with D perhaps matching TRBD1 (6 bases). The sequence came from a woman between 50 and 59 years old with alopecia areata. Some clones in this sample may be carry-over from other donors' samples. The CDR3 loop is CSVKGVGTEAFF. Written as DNA, the CDR3 is TGCAGCGTAAAGGGGGTGGGTACTGAAGCTTTCTTT.